This record looks at one T cell receptor beta chain sequence and its context. Its target is unknown. Germline loops: CDR1 GTSNPN, CDR2 SVGIG (reference sequence). There are 13 residues in the CDR3. V lost 0 bases to trimming and J lost 4 bases, with 8 bases between them. This sample was taken from a study of lymphopenia after photon versus proton radiotherapy. Study results and limitations: Under photons, naive T cells and diversity fell while effector/memory populations rose. A bigger post-nadir fall in TCR diversity correlated inversely with survival time in deceased patients. Oligoclonal CD8+ Temra expansion after nadir drove photon patients' diversity drop.

Using immunoSEQ multiplex PCR, the repertoire was profiled, and TCRdb retains in-frame clones only, with some absent. The data contain about 24,000 clones, roughly 82% of them singletons. The chain carries TRBV30 and TRBJ2-3; D not resolved. The receptor was isolated from an older woman with pancreatic cancer. The sample was peripheral blood, taken from a patient treated with proton-based radiotherapy. The CDR3 bases are TGTGCCTGGAGTGTACCCCCTTCAGATACGCAGTATTTT. Protein sequence: CAWSVPPSDTQYF.